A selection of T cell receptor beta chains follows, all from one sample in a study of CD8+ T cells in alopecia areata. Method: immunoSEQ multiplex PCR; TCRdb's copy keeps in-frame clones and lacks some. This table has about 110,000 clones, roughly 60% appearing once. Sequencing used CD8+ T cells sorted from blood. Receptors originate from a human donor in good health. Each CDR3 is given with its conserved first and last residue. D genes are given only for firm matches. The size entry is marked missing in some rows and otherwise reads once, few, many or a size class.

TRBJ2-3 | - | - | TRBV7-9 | CASSLNNMDTQYF | TGTGCCAGCAGCTTGAACAATATGGATACGCAGTATTTT
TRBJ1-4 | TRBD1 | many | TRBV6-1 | CASSDLTGTGEKLFF | TGTGCCAGCAGTGATTTGACCGGGACAGGGGAAAAACTGTTTTTT
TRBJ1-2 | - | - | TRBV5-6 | CASSSQGPYGYTF | TGTGCCAGCAGCTCCCAGGGGCCCTATGGCTACACCTTC
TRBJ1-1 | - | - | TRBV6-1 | CASRSPRGDTEAFF | TGTGCCAGCAGGTCTCCCAGGGGAGACACTGAAGCTTTCTTT
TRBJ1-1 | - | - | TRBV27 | CASSLGSSNTEAFF | TGTGCCAGCAGTTTGGGCAGCTCGAACACTGAAGCTTTCTTT
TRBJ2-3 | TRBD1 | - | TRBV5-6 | CASSSGLDRGTDTQYF | TGTGCCAGCAGCTCCGGATTGGACAGGGGCACAGATACGCAGTATTTT
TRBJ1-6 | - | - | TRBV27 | CASSRAAPAGSNSPLHF | TGTGCCAGCAGCCGCGCCGCCCCGGCAGGGAGTAATTCACCCCTCCACTTT
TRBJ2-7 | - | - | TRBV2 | CASSHPGFYEQYF | TGTGCCAGCAGTCACCCGGGTTTCTACGAGCAGTACTTC
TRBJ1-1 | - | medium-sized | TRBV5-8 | CASSLVPGRTEAFF | TGTGCCAGCAGCTTGGTTCCAGGGCGCACTGAAGCTTTCTTT
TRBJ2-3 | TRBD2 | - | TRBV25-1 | CASSPGTSGFTDTQYF | TGTGCCAGCAGCCCCGGGACTAGCGGCTTCACAGATACGCAGTATTTT
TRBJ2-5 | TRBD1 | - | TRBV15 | CATSSDRAQETQYF | TGTGCCACCAGCAGTGACAGGGCGCAAGAGACCCAGTACTTC
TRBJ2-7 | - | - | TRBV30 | CAWSATYEQYF | TGTGCCTGGAGTGCAACCTACGAGCAGTACTTC
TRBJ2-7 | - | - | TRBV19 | CASSISTGSYEQYF | TGTGCCAGTAGTATCTCCACAGGTTCCTACGAGCAGTACTTC
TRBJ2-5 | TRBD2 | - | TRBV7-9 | CASSLVVTSGGEYQETQYF | TGTGCCAGCAGCTTAGTGGTGACTAGCGGGGGCGAGTACCAAGAGACCCAGTACTTC
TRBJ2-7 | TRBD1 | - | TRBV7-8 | CASSQPGQSYEQYF | TGTGCCAGCAGCCAGCCGGGACAGTCCTACGAGCAGTACTTC
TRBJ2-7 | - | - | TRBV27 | CASSLSSRAYEQYF | TGTGCCAGCAGTTTATCATCCAGGGCCTACGAGCAGTACTTC
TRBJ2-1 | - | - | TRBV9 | CASSAASGEQFF | TGTGCCAGCAGCGCAGCCTCGGGAGAGCAGTTCTTC
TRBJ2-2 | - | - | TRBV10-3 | CAISESRVTNTGELFF | TGTGCCATCAGTGAGTCACGGGTTACGAACACCGGGGAGCTGTTTTTT
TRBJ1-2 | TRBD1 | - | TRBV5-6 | CASSSPGTADNYGYTF | TGTGCCAGCAGCTCCCCCGGGACAGCCGATAACTATGGCTACACCTTC
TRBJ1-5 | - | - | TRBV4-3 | CASSQDWGGQPQHF | TGCGCCAGCAGCCAAGATTGGGGTGGTCAGCCCCAGCATTTT
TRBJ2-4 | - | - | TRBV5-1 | CASSLAVSNIQYF | TGCGCCAGCAGCTTGGCAGTTTCAAACATTCAGTACTTC
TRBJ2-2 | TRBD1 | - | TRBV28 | CASSLSRDRGDTGELFF | TGTGCCAGCAGTTTATCACGGGACAGGGGAGACACCGGGGAGCTGTTTTTT
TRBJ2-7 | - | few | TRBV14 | CASSQGVPSYEQYF | TGTGCCAGCAGCCAAGGAGTGCCCTCCTACGAGCAGTACTTC
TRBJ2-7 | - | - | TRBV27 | CASSFGAGVSYEQYF | TGTGCCAGCAGTTTTGGGGCAGGAGTCTCCTACGAGCAGTACTTC
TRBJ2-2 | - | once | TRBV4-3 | CASSHRGRVAGELFF | TGCGCCAGCAGCCATCGGGGTCGGGTAGCGGGGGAGCTGTTTTTT
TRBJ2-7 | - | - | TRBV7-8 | CASSPPTAPKHF | TGTGCCAGCAGCCCTCCGACAGCCCCCAAGCACTTC
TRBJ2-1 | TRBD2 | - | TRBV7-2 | CASSPGLASSYNEQFF | TGTGCCAGCAGCCCTGGACTAGCGAGCTCCTACAATGAGCAGTTCTTC
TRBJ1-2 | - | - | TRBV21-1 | CASSKVGARVVVYGYTF | TGTGCCAGCAGCAAAGTCGGGGCCAGGGTTGTCGTCTATGGCTACACCTTC
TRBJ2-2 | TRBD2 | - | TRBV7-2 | CASSLLAGDTGELFF | TGTGCCAGCAGCTTGTTAGCGGGTGACACCGGGGAGCTGTTTTTT
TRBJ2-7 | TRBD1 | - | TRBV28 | CASSLPPGTGRVEQYF | TGTGCCAGCAGTTTGCCTCCCGGGACAGGGCGAGTCGAGCAGTACTTC
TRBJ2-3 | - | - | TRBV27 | CASTPNASPYTDTQYF | TGTGCCAGCACTCCAAACGCATCCCCTTATACAGATACGCAGTATTTT
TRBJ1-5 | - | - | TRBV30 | CAWTLGDNQPQHF | TGTGCCTGGACGCTAGGAGATAATCAGCCCCAGCATTTT
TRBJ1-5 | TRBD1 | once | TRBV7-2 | CASSLLDRADQPQHF | TGTGCCAGCAGCTTGTTAGACAGGGCGGATCAGCCCCAGCATTTT
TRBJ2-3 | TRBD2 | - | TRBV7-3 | CASSFSLAGGPGTDTQYF | TGTGCCAGCAGCTTCAGCCTAGCGGGGGGGCCTGGCACAGATACGCAGTATTTT
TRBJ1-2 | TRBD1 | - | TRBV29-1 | CSVEDQETGGAYYGYTF | TGCAGCGTTGAAGATCAGGAGACAGGGGGCGCTTACTATGGCTACACCTTC
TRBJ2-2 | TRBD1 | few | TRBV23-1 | CATEVGQGLELVFF | TGCGCCACAGAAGTGGGACAGGGTCTCGAGTTAGTGTTTTTT
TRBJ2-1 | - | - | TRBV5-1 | CASSLILPVSYNEQFF | TGCGCCAGCAGCTTGATACTCCCTGTCTCCTACAATGAGCAGTTCTTC
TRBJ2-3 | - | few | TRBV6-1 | CASSGLIDTQYF | TGTGCCAGCAGTGGTCTAATAGATACGCAGTATTTT
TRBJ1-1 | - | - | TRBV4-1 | CASSQIPGPLNTEAFF | TGCGCCAGCAGCCAAATTCCAGGGCCCCTGAACACTGAAGCTTTCTTT
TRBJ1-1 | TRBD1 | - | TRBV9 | CASSPWDRLAEAFF | TGTGCCAGCAGCCCATGGGACAGGTTGGCTGAAGCTTTCTTT
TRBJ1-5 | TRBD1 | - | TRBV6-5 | CASSDRVNQPQHF | TGTGCCAGCAGTGACAGGGTTAATCAGCCCCAGCATTTT